This T cell receptor beta chain was identified in a study of early T cells in non-severe SARS-CoV-2 infection. There are many counts of this clonotype. TCRdb reprocessed the 5' RACE reads via MiXCR and lists one record per CDR3 protein. Of tens of thousands of distinct CDR3 sequences listed, around 13% are singletons. Germline V gives CDR1 GTSNPN, CDR2 SVGIG (reference sequence). The CDR3 sequence is 15 residues long. V gave up 4 bases and J gave up 2 bases, with 15 bases separating them. V usage is TRBV30 and J usage is TRBJ1-3; D is ambiguous. Material for sequencing was whole blood. This receptor was taken from an adult who was a healthcare worker with PCR-confirmed SARS-CoV-2 infection or an uninfected control (not recorded which). The CDR3 region is CAWTDHPVTGNTIYF. The CDR3 nucleotides read TGTGCCTGGACAGATCATCCAGTGACTGGAAACACCATATATTTT.